This record covers a single T cell receptor beta chain. Its antigen is undetermined. This specimen comes from a study of CD8 T cells in ankylosing spondylitis. General study results and limits: Seven to nine highly homologous variants formed a TCR beta motif that appeared characteristic of ankylosing spondylitis blood. Relatively scarce in peripheral blood, disease-linked clones were CD8+.

Trimming removed 2 bases at V and 1 base at J, with 9 bases between. From germline, CDR1 is LNHDA and CDR2 SQIVND (reference sequence). This CDR3 region has 15 residues. TCRdb fed the 5' RACE reads into MiXCR, producing one record per CDR3 protein. Here the sample spans roughly 370,000 distinct CDR3 sequences, approximately 20% being singletons. The sequencing sample was made of blood, either unsorted or a sorted T cell fraction (not recorded which). This receptor was taken from a male donor with ankylosing spondylitis. This chain joins TRBV19 and TRBJ2-1, with D perhaps assigned TRBD1 or TRBD2 (5 bases each). The chain's CDR3 is CASSIQGVSYNEQFF. Written as DNA, the CDR3 is TGTGCCAGTAGTATACAGGGAGTTTCCTACAATGAGCAGTTCTTC. Full variable domain (outside the CDR3, taken from reference TRBV19 and TRBJ2-1): DGGITQSPKYLFRKEGQNVTLSCEQNLNHDAMYWYRQDPGQGLRLIYYSQIVNDFQKGDIAEGYSVSREKKESFPLTVTSAQKNPTAFYLCASSIQGVSYNEQFFGPGTRLTVL.